This section outlines one TCR beta chain sequence together with its context. These data come from a study of blood T cell repertoires in COVID-19. Authors' data handling: How many nucleated cells were present was estimated from reference gene primer amplification. The table came from immunoSEQ multiplex PCR; TCRdb's copy has only in-frame clones and leaves some out. For V, J and clone size, that table is used; D and trimming come from the DNA. The profile shows nearly 300,000 clones, more than 70% of them singletons. Trimming removed 4 bases at V and 6 bases at J, with 24 bases between. The CDR3 is 17 residues long. CDR1 is MNHNS and CDR2 is SASEGT in the germline V gene.

V is TRBV6-1 and J is TRBJ1-1; TRBD1 is a possible D gene (5 bases). This sequence was found in a woman younger than 45 who had recovered from COVID-19. What was sequenced was peripheral blood. CDR3 loop: CASSGRAGRSAGAEAFF. The CDR3, as DNA: TGTGCCAGCAGTGGCAGGGCAGGACGATCCGCTGGGGCTGAAGCTTTCTTT.